The 23 T cell receptor beta chains in this list originate from one sample, sequenced in a study of blood T cell repertoires in COVID-19. The repertoire was sequenced with immunoSEQ multiplex PCR; TCRdb's copy has only in-frame clones and lacks some. The table lists about 280,000 clones, approximately 86% of them singletons, with 13% in the top ten. The sample comprised peripheral blood. The receptors derive from a woman between 70 and 85 years old with COVID-19, enrolled during active disease.

V is TRBV27 and J is TRBJ2-7, with TRBD1 matching 7 bases. Germline CDR1 MNHEY, CDR2 SMNVEV (reference sequence). CDR3 length: 13 residues. Germline trimming cut 6 bases from V and 6 bases from J; bases unmatched to any gene: 8. CDR3 in amino acids: CASSRDRVGEQYF. The CDR3 DNA follows: TGTGCCAGCAGCCGCGACAGGGTAGGCGAGCAGTACTTC.

The chain recombines TRBV7-9 with TRBJ1-4, with 9 nucleotides matching TRBD1. J lost 8 bases, V lost 5 bases, and 6 bases had no gene match. The CDR3 runs 14 residues. Germline V gene sequence: CDR1 SEHNR, CDR2 FQNEAQ (reference sequence). CDR3: CASSPGQGEEKLFF. CDR3 bases: TGTGCCAGCAGCCCGGGACAGGGTGAGGAAAAACTGTTTTTT.

The CDR3 region is CASSGRVNYGYTF. The CDR3 DNA reads TGTGCCAGCAGTGGGAGAGTCAACTATGGCTACACCTTC. The gene calls are TRBV28 and TRBJ1-2; D not resolved. CDR3 length: 13 residues. The germline V and J ends were trimmed by 5 bases and 2 bases, with 9 bases remaining between them. Germline CDR1 is MDHEN and CDR2 is SYDVKM.

This rearrangement joins TRBV4-1 to TRBJ2-2; 7 bases map to TRBD1. There are 17 residues in the CDR3. The J segment lost 6 bases and the V segment lost 7 bases, leaving 17 bases of the junction unmatched. Germline V CDR1 and CDR2: MGHRA, YSYEKL. The CDR3 nucleotides are TGCGCCAGCACCCCGACAGGGAACGCCCAGGGGTCCGGGGAGCTGTTTTTT. This translates into CASTPTGNAQGSGELFF.

This chain uses TRBV29-1 with TRBJ2-2; the D is unclear. Germline CDR1 SQVTM, CDR2 ANQGSEA. The CDR3 runs 15 residues. Trimming removed 2 bases at V and 2 bases at J, with 12 bases between. This CDR3 is CSVELEHLNTGELFF. DNA for the CDR3: TGCAGCGTTGAACTTGAGCATTTAAACACCGGGGAGCTGTTTTTT.

This chain joins TRBV19 and TRBJ1-1, with D possibly matching TRBD1 (6 bases). CDR3 size: 13 residues. The germline V gene has CDR1 LNHDA and CDR2 SQIVND (reference sequence). The V end was cut by 5 bases, the J end by 1 base, with 8 bases between. The CDR3 sequence is CASSVRGNTEAFF. In DNA, the CDR3 is TGTGCCAGTAGTGTCAGGGGGAACACTGAAGCTTTCTTT.

The chain links TRBV3-1 (or the pseudogene TRBV3-2) to TRBJ2-3; TRBD1 matches 8 bases. The germline V gene has CDR1 LGHDT and CDR2 YNNKEL (reference sequence). The ends lost 0 bases at V and 0 bases at J; junction bases unmatched: 5. This CDR3 contains 17 residues. CDR3 DNA: TGTGCCAGCAGCCAAGACGGGACAGGCCGAAGCACAGATACGCAGTATTTT. It translates to CASSQDGTGRSTDTQYF.

This clone was seen only a few times. The chain links TRBV24-1 to TRBJ1-2, with a weak D call TRBD1 (5 bases). Deletions cut 4 bases from V and 1 base from J, with 6 bases between. The CDR3 is 13 residues long. CDR1 and CDR2 (germline): KGHDR, SFDVKD. The chain's CDR3 is CATSDRVNYGYTF. DNA for the CDR3: TGTGCCACCAGTGACAGGGTTAACTATGGCTACACCTTC.

The V gene is TRBV10-1, the J gene TRBJ2-1; 11 bases are shared with TRBD2. The CDR3 loop spans 16 amino acids. V lost 3 bases and J lost 1; bases outside the gene matches: 2. Germline CDR1 reads WNHNN; CDR2 reads SYGVQD (reference sequence). The CDR3 DNA sequence: TGCGCCAGCAGTGATATAGCGGGGGGGTCCTACAATGAGCAGTTCTTC. Translation: CASSDIAGGSYNEQFF.

This rearrangement joins TRBV19 to TRBJ1-2, with D possibly TRBD1 on 5 matching bases. V was cut by 0 bases and J by 2 bases, with 10 bases left in between. CDR1 and CDR2 from the germline V gene are LNHDA and SQIVND (reference sequence). CDR3 size: 15 residues. CDR3 in amino acids: CASSIDRGGNYGYTF. The CDR3 bases are TGTGCCAGTAGTATAGATAGGGGCGGCAACTATGGCTACACCTTC.

The chain joins TRBV6-1 to TRBJ2-3, with 8 bases that match TRBD1. The CDR3 runs 15 residues. Germline loops: CDR1 MNHNS, CDR2 SASEGT. V dropped 2 bases and J dropped 6; count of bases not matched to a gene: 7. The CDR3 here is CASSESGGPLDTQYF. The CDR3 coding sequence is TGTGCCAGCAGTGAATCAGGGGGCCCCCTCGATACGCAGTATTTT.

The chain links TRBV2 to TRBJ2-7; TRBD1 is a possible D gene (6 bases). Trimming removed 6 bases from V and 5 bases from J, with 17 bases in between. Germline CDR1 is SNHLY and CDR2 is FYNNEI. The CDR3 is made up of 14 amino acids. The CDR3 coding sequence is TGTGCCAGCAGACTCCGCTACAGGGATAACGAGCAGTACTTC. Translated, it gives CASRLRYRDNEQYF.

The genes are TRBV6-2 or TRBV6-3 and TRBJ2-7, with TRBD2 matching 9 bases. CDR3 length: 14 residues. The V gene end was trimmed by 5 bases and the J gene end by 7 bases; junction bases not matched to a gene: 9. Germline V gene data show CDR1 as MNHEY and CDR2 as SVGEGT. Written as DNA, the CDR3 is TGTGCCAGCAGTACTGCGGGGGGGCCTCGAGAGCAGTACTTC. This sequence encodes CASSTAGGPREQYF.

CDR3 bases: TGTGCCAGCTCACCACAGGCAGCGATAAATTCACCCCTCCACTTT. Its protein product is CASSPQAAINSPLHF. The chain couples TRBV18 to TRBJ1-6; D call uncertain. Germline V gives CDR1 KGHSH, CDR2 LQKENI. The CDR3 is 15 amino acids. Trimming shortened V by 1 base and J by 7 bases, and 11 bases separated the two germline ends.

As DNA, the CDR3 is TGCAGCGTTGGGACTAGCGGGGGGGACGAGCAGTACTTC. Protein product: CSVGTSGGDEQYF. V and J are TRBV29-1 and TRBJ2-7; 15 bases line up with TRBD2. CDR1 and CDR2 from the germline V gene are SQVTM and ANQGSEA. The V and J ends lost 4 bases and 5 bases, in that order; junction bases with no gene match: 0. This CDR3 contains 13 residues.

This clone has a single count. The chain recombines TRBV6-1 with TRBJ1-3; D gene unclear. Trimming cost V 1 base and J 0 bases, with 7 bases left between them. This CDR3 spans 15 amino acids. CDR1 is MNHNS and CDR2 is SASEGT in the germline V gene. CDR3 sequence: CASSEDSLSGNTIYF. The CDR3 DNA follows: TGTGCCAGCAGTGAAGACAGCCTCTCTGGAAACACCATATATTTT.

This clone was counted a single time. The V gene is TRBV3-1 (or the pseudogene TRBV3-2), the J gene TRBJ1-1; 7 bases align to TRBD1. After removal of 2 bases from V and 0 bases from J, the junction contained 15 bases not matched to a gene. Germline CDR1 LGHDT, CDR2 YNNKEL (reference sequence). CDR3 length: 19 residues. CDR3 nucleotides: TGTGCCAGCAGCCAAAGCTCCCCAAGGACAGGCGTCTTGAACACTGAAGCTTTCTTT. It encodes CASSQSSPRTGVLNTEAFF.

The chain has TRBV6-4 and TRBJ1-6; D is uncertain. The CDR3 is 14 residues long. Germline V gene sequence: CDR1 MRHNA, CDR2 SNTAGT. Trimming pared 1 base from V and 10 bases from J, leaving 11 bases between. CDR3 nucleotides: TGTGCCAGCAGTGACTGGTTGGGCAGGTCACCCCTCCACTTT. This sequence encodes CASSDWLGRSPLHF.

The chain employs TRBV12-3 or TRBV12-4 and TRBJ2-7; possible D gene TRBD2, 6 bases. Trimming cost V 6 bases and J 6 bases, with 15 bases left between them. This CDR3 has 13 residues. This CDR3 reads CASSRGGDGEQYF. The CDR3 coding sequence is TGTGCCAGCAGCCGAGGCGGGGACGGCGAGCAGTACTTC.

The chain joins TRBV5-6 to TRBJ1-6; tentative D call: TRBD1 (5 bases). This CDR3 is built from 15 residues. The V gene lost 4 bases and the J gene lost 7 bases, with 15 bases spanning the gap. Germline loops: CDR1 SGHDT, CDR2 YYEEEE. The CDR3 loop is CASSTGLLGNSPLHF. The CDR3 coding sequence is TGTGCCAGCAGCACGGGACTCCTCGGGAATTCACCCCTCCACTTT.

The chain couples TRBV28 to TRBJ2-7, with TRBD1 matching 10 bases. The V gene end was trimmed by 7 bases and the J gene end by 12 bases; junction bases not matched to a gene: 18. Germline-derived CDR1 and CDR2 are MDHEN and SYDVKM. This CDR3 has 15 residues. In DNA, the CDR3 is TGTGCCAGCATAGGTGAGGGGGACAGGGGCCTCCCCGGGTACTTC. This codes for CASIGEGDRGLPGYF.

Notes on this clone: In the same sample, other DNA sequences code for this CDR3. J is TRBJ1-1 and V is TRBV5-1; 7 nucleotides match TRBD1. Trimming removed 0 bases from V and 1 base from J; junction bases left unmatched: 3. The CDR3 has 15 residues. Looked up from germline, CDR1 is SGHRS and CDR2 is YFSETQ. As DNA, the CDR3 is TGCGCCAGCAGCTTGGGCACAGGGGCGAACACTGAAGCTTTCTTT. This sequence encodes CASSLGTGANTEAFF.

V usage is TRBV5-1 and J usage is TRBJ1-6; D gene uncertain. The CDR3 is 15 residues long. Germline CDR1 is SGHRS and CDR2 is YFSETQ. With 0 bases removed from V and 7 bases from J, the gap between germline ends came to 11 bases. The chain's CDR3 is CASSLEPFTNSPLHF. CDR3 nucleotides: TGCGCCAGCAGCTTGGAGCCGTTCACGAATTCACCCCTCCACTTT.